This TCR beta chain was obtained from a study of PD-1 blockade in mismatch repair-deficient tumors. Assay used: immunoSEQ multiplex PCR; TCRdb lists only in-frame clones, some missing. The repertoire holds roughly 130,000 clones, 88% seen once, with around 11% in the top ten. The ends lost 6 bases at V and 8 bases at J; junction bases unmatched: 12. Germline V lookup: CDR1 MDHEN, CDR2 SYDVKM. The CDR3 extends over 16 amino acids. This material consisted of peripheral blood, taken almost 74 weeks after starting pembrolizumab. This rearrangement joins TRBV28 to TRBJ2-2, with TRBD1 identical over 10 bases. This TCR came from an adult with mismatch repair-deficient cancer. The CDR3 sequence: CASRDRDRGSKGELFF. DNA of the CDR3: TGTGCCAGCAGGGACCGGGACAGGGGTTCGAAAGGGGAGCTGTTTTTT.